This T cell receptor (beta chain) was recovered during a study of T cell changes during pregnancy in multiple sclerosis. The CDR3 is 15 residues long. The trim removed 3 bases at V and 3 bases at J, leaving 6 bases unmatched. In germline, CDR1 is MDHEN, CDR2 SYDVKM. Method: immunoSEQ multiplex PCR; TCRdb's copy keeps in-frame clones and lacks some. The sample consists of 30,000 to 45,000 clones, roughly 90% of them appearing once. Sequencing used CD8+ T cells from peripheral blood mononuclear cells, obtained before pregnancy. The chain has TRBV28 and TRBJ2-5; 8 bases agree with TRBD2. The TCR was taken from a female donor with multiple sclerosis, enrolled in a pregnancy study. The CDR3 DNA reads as TGTGCCAGCAGTTTTCCCGGGAGGGGGGAAGAGACCCAGTACTTC. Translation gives CASSFPGRGEETQYF.